This TCR beta chain was recorded in a study of T-cell reconstitution after alpha-beta-depleted transplantation in children. Preparation of the TCRbeta library involved a method that used unique molecular identifiers. From the PCR reads, TCRdb called clonotypes with MiXCR, one entry per CDR3 protein. In the table there are hundreds of thousands of distinct CDR3 sequences, roughly 13% of which are singletons. Study-wide results and caveats: The study traced high day-60 TCRbeta diversity in some patients to surviving recipient T cells and thymic progenitors. Once a year had passed after transplant, T-cell counts and diversity came mostly from newly produced T cells. Several hundred expanded graft clones reportedly supplied alpha-beta T cells about two months after transplant.

Germline CDR1 DFQATT, CDR2 SNEGSKA (reference sequence). Trimming cost V 3 bases and J 4 bases, with 19 bases left between them. The CDR3 totals 16 residues. As to this clonotype: Its antigen is as yet unknown.

The TCR comes from a male patient younger than 18 who had a stem cell transplant for acute myeloid leukemia, so the T cells may come from the graft donor. The J gene is TRBJ1-3, the V gene TRBV20-1, with TRBD1 as a possible D gene (5 bases). The sequences come from PBMCs, mostly from graft donor cells, collected 360 days after TCRalphabeta/CD19-depleted stem cell transplant. The CDR3 DNA is TGCAGTGCTAGTTCGCCGGGGCCCAGTTGGGGAAACACCATATATTTT. Translation: CSASSPGPSWGNTIYF.